These 27 T cell receptor beta chains originate from one sample sequenced in a study of T cell responses to AZD1222 COVID-19 vaccine. The data were produced by immunoSEQ multiplex PCR, yet TCRdb's version contains in-frame clones alone and is incomplete. The data contain 150,000 to 200,000 clones, roughly 94% of them singletons. The input for sequencing was peripheral blood, taken on day 0 of AZD1222 vaccination. These receptors were obtained from an adult in good health.

The genes are TRBV27 and TRBJ1-6; TRBD1 agrees at 7 bases. This CDR3 contains 13 residues. The germline V gene encodes CDR1 MNHEY and CDR2 SMNVEV (reference sequence). V was pared by 7 bases and J by 7 bases, with 4 bases of the junction left unmatched. CDR3 amino acids: CASKGQQNSPLHF. The DNA of the CDR3 is TGTGCCAGCAAGGGACAGCAGAATTCACCCCTCCACTTT.

The rearrangement joins TRBV4-1 to TRBJ1-6, with TRBD1 identical over 11 bases. CDR1 and CDR2 from the germline V gene are MGHRA and YSYEKL. V lost 5 bases and J lost 7; bases outside the gene matches: 4. This CDR3 spans 15 amino acids. Here the CDR3 DNA reads TGCGCCAGCAGCTCCCGGGACAGGGGGAATTCACCCCTCCACTTT. This gives the protein CASSSRDRGNSPLHF.

The CDR3 nucleotides are TGTGCCAGCAGTAGCGGGTTCAACTCCTACAATGAGCAGTTCTTC. Translation gives CASSSGFNSYNEQFF. The rearrangement links TRBV2 to TRBJ2-1, with D possibly matching TRBD2 (6 bases). Germline V CDR1 and CDR2: SNHLY, FYNNEI. The germline V and J ends were trimmed by 5 bases and 0 bases, with 11 bases remaining between them. CDR3 size: 15 residues.

The chain carries TRBV2 and TRBJ1-2, with D tentatively TRBD1 (5 bases). This CDR3 comprises 12 residues. CDR1 is SNHLY and CDR2 is FYNNEI in the germline V gene. Trimming took off 4 bases at V and 7 bases at J, with 10 bases between the two ends. Here the CDR3 reads CASSVRQGGYTF. CDR3 nucleotide sequence: TGTGCCAGCAGTGTACGGCAGGGTGGCTACACCTTC.

The chain couples TRBV5-5 to TRBJ2-7; 8 bases agree with TRBD1. V was clipped by 2 bases and J by 7 bases; unmatched bases: 5. The CDR3 covers 13 residues. Germline V gives CDR1 SGHKS, CDR2 YYEKEE (reference sequence). CDR3 amino acids: CASSLTGGREQYF. CDR3 in DNA: TGTGCCAGCAGCTTAACAGGGGGTCGGGAGCAGTACTTC.

The chain links TRBV4-1 to TRBJ1-6; D is unclear. This CDR3 has 12 residues. CDR1 is MGHRA and CDR2 is YSYEKL in the germline V gene. Trimming took off 4 bases at V and 7 bases at J, with 5 bases between the two ends. CDR3 residues: CASSPLNSPLHF. CDR3 nucleotides: TGCGCCAGCAGCCCATTGAATTCACCCCTCCACTTT.

In DNA form, the CDR3 reads TGTGCCAGTAGTATAGATCGAACACGGGGCAGGGAAGTTAGAAACACCATATATTTT. This sequence encodes CASSIDRTRGREVRNTIYF. The chain links TRBV19 to TRBJ1-3; D is possibly TRBD1 (5 bases). Deletions cut 0 bases from V and 5 bases from J, with 23 bases between. The length of the CDR3 is 19 residues. Germline V lookup: CDR1 LNHDA, CDR2 SQIVND (reference sequence).

The chain is built from TRBV4-1 and TRBJ1-4; D is possibly TRBD1 (6 bases). CDR3 length equals 14 residues. CDR1 is MGHRA and CDR2 is YSYEKL in the germline V gene. Trimming removed 5 bases at V and 3 bases at J, with 10 bases between. The chain's CDR3 is CASSLQGANEKLFF. The CDR3 region has the DNA TGCGCCAGCAGCTTACAGGGTGCTAATGAAAAACTGTTTTTT.

The chain carries TRBV21-1 and TRBJ2-7; TRBD2, as called in the table, went unchecked against the DNA. TRBV21-1 is annotated as a pseudogene. This CDR3 comprises 13 residues. The CDR3 region is CASSKVQSREQYF. The CDR3, as DNA: TGTGCCAGCAGCAAAGTTCAAAGCCGCGAGCAGTACTTC.

The rearrangement joins TRBV10-2 to TRBJ2-5; 9 bases match TRBD1. Germline CDR1 is WSHSY and CDR2 is SAAADI. V lost 0 bases, J lost 2 bases, and 7 bases stayed unmatched. This CDR3 spans 17 amino acids. The CDR3 DNA follows: TGCGCCAGCAGTGAGTCCGGACAGGGGACTTGGCAAGAGACCCAGTACTTC. Its translation: CASSESGQGTWQETQYF.

This chain joins TRBV27 and TRBJ2-7, with 8 positions matching TRBD1. CDR3 length: 15 residues. V shed 0 bases and J 5 bases; nucleotides not matched to a gene: 6. The germline CDR1 and CDR2 sequences are MNHEY and SMNVEV (reference sequence). The CDR3 coding sequence is TGTGCCAGCAGTTTATCCCGGAACAGGGGGGACGAGCAGTACTTC. Translated: CASSLSRNRGDEQYF.

The chain has TRBV14 and TRBJ2-2, with TRBD1 as a possible D gene (6 bases). The CDR3 is made up of 13 amino acids. Trimming removed 4 bases from V and 5 bases from J, with 8 bases in between. Germline loops: CDR1 SGHDN, CDR2 FVKESK. CDR3 protein: CASSPGQTGELFF. The CDR3 DNA reads TGTGCCAGCAGCCCAGGACAGACCGGGGAGCTGTTTTTT.

The rearrangement joins TRBV5-1 to TRBJ2-1; maybe TRBD2 (5 bases). The V and J ends lost 0 bases and 8 bases respectively, with 15 bases between them. CDR3 length: 15 amino acids. Germline V gene lookup returns CDR1 SGHRS and CDR2 YFSETQ. The CDR3 is CASSLALGKRDEQFF. In DNA, the CDR3 is TGCGCCAGCAGCTTGGCCCTGGGTAAGAGGGATGAGCAGTTCTTC.

V gene TRBV29-1 combines with J gene TRBJ1-1; tentatively, D is TRBD1 (6 bases). The V end lost 8 bases, the J end lost 6 bases, and 16 bases lay between the germline ends. Germline assignment: CDR1 SQVTM and CDR2 ANQGSEA. This CDR3 is 12 amino acids long. CDR3 residues: CSSQGEEPEAFF. As DNA, the CDR3 is TGCAGCTCACAGGGTGAGGAACCTGAAGCTTTCTTT.

To note about this clone: Other nucleotide sequences from this sample produce the same CDR3. The V and J genes are TRBV3-1 (or the pseudogene TRBV3-2) and TRBJ1-1, with 8 bases identical to TRBD1. Germline CDR1 is LGHDT and CDR2 is YNNKEL (reference sequence). Trimming removed 4 bases from V and 5 bases from J; junction bases left unmatched: 3. This CDR3 is 13 amino acids long. The chain's CDR3 is CASSLQGGTEAFF. CDR3 DNA: TGTGCCAGCAGCCTACAGGGGGGTACTGAAGCTTTCTTT.

The chain combines TRBV24-1 with TRBJ1-1; perhaps TRBD1 as D (6 bases). V was pared by 6 bases and J by 11 bases, with 15 bases between. The germline V gene encodes CDR1 KGHDR and CDR2 SFDVKD. This CDR3 has 12 amino acids. CDR3 DNA sequence: TGTGCCACCAGTTCCATTTTAGGGGGGGCTTTCTTT. Its protein is CATSSILGGAFF.

The genes are TRBV6-5 and TRBJ1-5; the D is unclear. V was cut by 2 bases and J by 3 bases, with 8 bases left in between. Germline CDR1 MNHEY, CDR2 SVGAGI. This CDR3 region has 14 residues. In DNA form, the CDR3 reads TGTGCCAGCAGTTACATGGAGATCAATCAGCCCCAGCATTTT. Its protein is CASSYMEINQPQHF.

The rearrangement uses TRBV5-4 and TRBJ1-1; 7 bases are shared with TRBD1. Trimming removed 3 bases from V and 7 bases from J; junction bases left unmatched: 3. The CDR3 has 12 residues. The germline CDR1 and CDR2 sequences are SGHNT and YYREEE (reference sequence). The CDR3 nucleotides are TGTGCCAGCAGCTCGCAGGGGGGTGAAGCTTTCTTT. Translated, it gives CASSSQGGEAFF.

V and J are TRBV7-8 and TRBJ2-3, with D possibly matching TRBD2 (5 bases). CDR1 SGHVS and CDR2 FQNEAQ come from the germline V gene. The V and J ends lost 1 base and 1 base respectively, with 9 bases between them. The CDR3 covers 15 residues. Written as DNA, the CDR3 is TGTGCCAGCAGCTTAGGGAGGCTAGGCACAGATACGCAGTATTTT. Amino acid sequence: CASSLGRLGTDTQYF.

The chain couples TRBV11-3 to TRBJ1-4; D gene unclear. V was clipped by 0 bases and J by 8 bases, with 4 bases between them. Germline values: CDR1 SGHNT, CDR2 YENEEA. CDR3 size: 12 residues. CDR3 protein: CASSLDGEKLFF. The CDR3 DNA reads TGTGCCAGCAGCTTAGATGGAGAAAAACTGTTTTTT.

The table lists this clone with a count of one. This sequence joins TRBV5-4 and TRBJ2-2; the match to TRBD2 covers 12 bases. Germline CDR1 is SGHNT and CDR2 is YYREEE (reference sequence). With V trimmed by 3 bases and J by 7 bases, 4 bases remained unmatched. There are 15 residues in the CDR3. CDR3 sequence (DNA): TGTGCCAGCAGCTACCGGACTAGCGGGAACGGGGAGCTGTTTTTT. Translating gives CASSYRTSGNGELFF.

This rearrangement joins TRBV29-1 to TRBJ2-1; D might be TRBD1 (6 bases). V was trimmed by 7 bases and J by 0 bases, leaving 10 bases between them. Germline V gives CDR1 SQVTM, CDR2 ANQGSEA. CDR3 size: 13 residues. This CDR3 reads CSAQGFSYNEQFF. CDR3 DNA sequence: TGCAGCGCACAGGGCTTCTCCTACAATGAGCAGTTCTTC.

The rearrangement uses TRBV28 and TRBJ1-1, with D hard to call. The V end was cut by 7 bases, the J end by 3 bases, with 9 bases between. The CDR3 runs to 12 residues. Germline V gives CDR1 MDHEN, CDR2 SYDVKM. The CDR3 protein is CASNLGDTEAFF. The CDR3 DNA sequence: TGTGCCAGCAATCTCGGGGACACTGAAGCTTTCTTT.

This chain uses TRBV18 with TRBJ2-1, with D uncertain. The CDR3 sequence is 15 residues long. The V end was cut by 3 bases, the J end by 4 bases, with 13 bases between. The V gene's germline CDR1 is KGHSH and CDR2 LQKENI. The CDR3 is CASSPALVLYNEQFF. In DNA, the CDR3 is TGTGCCAGCTCACCGGCTCTAGTCTTATACAATGAGCAGTTCTTC. The whole variable domain, remainder taken from reference TRBV18 and TRBJ2-1, is NAGVMQNPRHLVRRRGQEARLRCSPMKGHSHVYWYRQLPEEGLKFMVYLQKENIIDESGMPKERFSAEFPKEGPSILRIQQVVRGDSAAYFCASSPALVLYNEQFFGPGTRLTVL.

CDR3 amino acids: CASSLLGLGKTAEAFF. Here the CDR3 DNA reads TGCGCCAGCAGCTTGTTGGGGCTCGGAAAAACCGCTGAAGCTTTCTTT. The chain joins TRBV5-1 to TRBJ1-1; weak D call: TRBD1 (5 bases). The CDR3 loop spans 16 amino acids. Per the germline V gene, CDR1 is SGHRS and CDR2 is YFSETQ. Trimming left V 1 base short and J 6 bases short, with 19 bases between.

This sequence joins TRBV27 and TRBJ1-4; TRBD1 is a possible D gene (5 bases). CDR3 length: 14 residues. From germline, CDR1 is MNHEY and CDR2 SMNVEV (reference sequence). V was pared by 2 bases and J by 8 bases, with 12 bases between. The CDR3 region has the DNA TGTGCCAGCAGTTTAGCAGGGAGAGGGGAAAAACTGTTTTTT. Translating gives CASSLAGRGEKLFF. The full variable domain, its missing parts supplied by reference TRBV27 and TRBJ1-4, is EAQVTQNPRYLITVTGKKLTVTCSQNMNHEYMSWYRQDPGLGLRQIYYSMNVEVTDKGDVPEGYKVSRKEKRNFPLILESPSPNQTSLYFCASSLAGRGEKLFFGSGTQLSVL.

The chain joins TRBV28 to TRBJ1-5, with D possibly TRBD1 on 6 matching bases. Per germline, CDR1 MDHEN and CDR2 SYDVKM. This CDR3 comprises 15 residues. Trimming stripped 0 bases from V and 4 bases from J, with 10 bases between. CDR3 residues: CASSLWGAPNQPQHF. Here the CDR3 DNA reads TGTGCCAGCAGTTTATGGGGGGCCCCTAATCAGCCCCAGCATTTT.